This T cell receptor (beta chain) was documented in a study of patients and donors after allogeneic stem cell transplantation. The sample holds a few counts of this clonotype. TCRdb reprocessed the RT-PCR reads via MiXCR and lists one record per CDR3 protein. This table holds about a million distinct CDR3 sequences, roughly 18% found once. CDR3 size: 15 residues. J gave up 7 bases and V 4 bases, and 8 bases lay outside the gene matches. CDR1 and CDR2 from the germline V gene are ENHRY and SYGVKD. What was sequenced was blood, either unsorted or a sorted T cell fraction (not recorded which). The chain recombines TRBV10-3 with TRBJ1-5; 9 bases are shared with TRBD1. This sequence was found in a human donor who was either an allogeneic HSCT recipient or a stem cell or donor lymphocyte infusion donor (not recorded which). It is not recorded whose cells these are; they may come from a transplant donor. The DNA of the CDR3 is TGTGCCATCAGTGCCGACAGGGGGAGGGGACAGCCCCAGCATTTT. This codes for CAISADRGRGQPQHF.